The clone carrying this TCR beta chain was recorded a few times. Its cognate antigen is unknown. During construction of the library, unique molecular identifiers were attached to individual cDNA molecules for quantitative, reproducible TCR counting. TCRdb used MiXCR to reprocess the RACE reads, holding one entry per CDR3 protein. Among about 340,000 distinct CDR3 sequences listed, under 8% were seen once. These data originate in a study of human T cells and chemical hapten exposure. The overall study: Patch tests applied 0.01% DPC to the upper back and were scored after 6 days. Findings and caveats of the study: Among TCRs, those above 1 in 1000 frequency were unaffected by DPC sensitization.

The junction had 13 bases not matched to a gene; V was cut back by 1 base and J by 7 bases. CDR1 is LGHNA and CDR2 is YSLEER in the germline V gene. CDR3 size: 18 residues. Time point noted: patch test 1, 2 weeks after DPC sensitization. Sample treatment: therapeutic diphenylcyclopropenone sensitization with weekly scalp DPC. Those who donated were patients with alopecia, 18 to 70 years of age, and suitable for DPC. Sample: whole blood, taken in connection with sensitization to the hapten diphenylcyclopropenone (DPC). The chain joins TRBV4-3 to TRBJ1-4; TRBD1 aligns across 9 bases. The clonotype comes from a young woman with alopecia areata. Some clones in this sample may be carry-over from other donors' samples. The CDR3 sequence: CASSQAMESRDRAEKLFF. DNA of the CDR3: TGCGCCAGCAGCCAAGCCATGGAAAGTCGGGACAGGGCTGAAAAACTGTTTTTT.